This T cell receptor (beta chain) was captured in a study of OX40 agonist ivuxolimab in advanced cancers. Germline V gives CDR1 LGHNA, CDR2 YNFKEQ. V lost 1 base and J 5 bases, leaving 11 bases between the germline ends. The CDR3 is 14 residues long. Data came from immunoSEQ multiplex PCR; TCRdb stores just in-frame clones and leaves some out. In the table there are approximately 20,000 clones, about nine tenths of which are singletons. This clone was counted between two and nine times. The chain has TRBV4-2 and TRBJ1-1; D is possibly TRBD1 (5 bases). This TCR was sampled from an adult with an advanced solid tumor such as melanoma, head and neck, liver or kidney cancer. The sample here was CD4+ or CD8+ T cells sorted from blood, taken in a trial of the OX40 agonist ivuxolimab. The CDR3 DNA sequence: TGTGCCAGCAGCCAAGCCTCGGGGCGGACTGAAGCTTTCTTT. Protein: CASSQASGRTEAFF.